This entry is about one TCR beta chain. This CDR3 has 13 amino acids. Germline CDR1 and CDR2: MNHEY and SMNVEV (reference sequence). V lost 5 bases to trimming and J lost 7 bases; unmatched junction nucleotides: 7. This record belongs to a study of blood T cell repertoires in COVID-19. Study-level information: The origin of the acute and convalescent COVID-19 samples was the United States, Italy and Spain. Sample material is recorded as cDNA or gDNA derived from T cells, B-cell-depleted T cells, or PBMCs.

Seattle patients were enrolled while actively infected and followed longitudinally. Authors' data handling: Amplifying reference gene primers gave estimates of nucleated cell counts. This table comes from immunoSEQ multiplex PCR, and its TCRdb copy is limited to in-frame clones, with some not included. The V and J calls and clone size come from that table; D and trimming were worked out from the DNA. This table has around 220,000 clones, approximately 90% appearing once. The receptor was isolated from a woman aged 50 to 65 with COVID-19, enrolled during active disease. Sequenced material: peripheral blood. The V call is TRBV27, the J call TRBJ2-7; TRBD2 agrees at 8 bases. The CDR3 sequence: CASSPTRGGEQYF. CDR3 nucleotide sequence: TGTGCCAGCAGTCCGACTCGGGGGGGAGAGCAGTACTTC.